This TCR beta chain was sequenced during a study of blood T cell repertoires in COVID-19. This CDR3 spans 16 amino acids. Germline CDR1 reads KGHDR; CDR2 reads SFDVKD. V lost 2 bases to trimming and J lost 2 bases; unmatched junction nucleotides: 6. Measured with immunoSEQ multiplex PCR; TCRdb has only the in-frame clones, and not every one. The data hold under 200,000 clones, with approximately 81% observed a single time. This receptor was identified in a young man with active or convalescent COVID-19. This chain connects TRBV24-1 to TRBJ2-3, with 7 bases fitting TRBD2. The material sequenced was peripheral blood. The chain's CDR3 is CATSDYKAGNTDTQYF. For the CDR3, the DNA is TGTGCCACCAGTGATTATAAAGCGGGAAACACAGATACGCAGTATTTT.